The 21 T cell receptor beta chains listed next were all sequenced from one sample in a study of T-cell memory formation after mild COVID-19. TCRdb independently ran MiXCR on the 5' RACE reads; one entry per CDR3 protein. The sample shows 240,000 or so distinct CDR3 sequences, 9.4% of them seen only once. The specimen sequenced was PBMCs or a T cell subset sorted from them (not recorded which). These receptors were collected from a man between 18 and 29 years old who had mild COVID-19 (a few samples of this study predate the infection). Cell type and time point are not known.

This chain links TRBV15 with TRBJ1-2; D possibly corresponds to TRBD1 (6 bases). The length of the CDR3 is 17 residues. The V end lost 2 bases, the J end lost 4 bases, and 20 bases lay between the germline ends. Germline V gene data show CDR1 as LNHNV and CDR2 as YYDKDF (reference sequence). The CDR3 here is CATSRSSGGGGVYGYTF. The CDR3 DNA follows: TGTGCCACCAGCAGATCCTCCGGAGGGGGAGGTGTCTATGGCTACACCTTC.

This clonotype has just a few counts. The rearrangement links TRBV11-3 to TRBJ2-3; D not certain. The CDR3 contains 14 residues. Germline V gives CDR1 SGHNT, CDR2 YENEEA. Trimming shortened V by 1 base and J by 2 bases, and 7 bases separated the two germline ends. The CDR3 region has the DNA TGTGCCAGCAGCTTAGCCAGCTACACAGATACGCAGTATTTT. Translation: CASSLASYTDTQYF.

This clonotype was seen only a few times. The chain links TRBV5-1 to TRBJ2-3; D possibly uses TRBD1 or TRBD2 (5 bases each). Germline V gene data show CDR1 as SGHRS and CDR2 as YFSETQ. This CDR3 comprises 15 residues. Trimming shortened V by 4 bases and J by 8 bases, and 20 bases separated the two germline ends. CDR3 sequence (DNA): TGCGCCAGCAGCGCGGATGGGGGACCGGTAATTACGCAGTATTTT. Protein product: CASSADGGPVITQYF.

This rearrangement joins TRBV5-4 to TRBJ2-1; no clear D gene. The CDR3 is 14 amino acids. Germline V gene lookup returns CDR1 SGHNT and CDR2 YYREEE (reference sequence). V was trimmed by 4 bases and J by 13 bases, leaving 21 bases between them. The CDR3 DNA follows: TGTGCCAGCAGCCCGGCAGGCCGATTGGAAGATCAGTTCTTC. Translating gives CASSPAGRLEDQFF.

In DNA form, the CDR3 reads TGTGCCAGCAGTGAATTGGGGGGGCCGGATGAGCAGTTCTTC. Amino acid sequence: CASSELGGPDEQFF. The chain joins TRBV2 to TRBJ2-1; possible D gene TRBD2, 7 bases. Germline lookup yields CDR1 SNHLY and CDR2 FYNNEI. V was pared by 2 bases and J by 8 bases, with 13 bases between. This CDR3 has 14 residues.

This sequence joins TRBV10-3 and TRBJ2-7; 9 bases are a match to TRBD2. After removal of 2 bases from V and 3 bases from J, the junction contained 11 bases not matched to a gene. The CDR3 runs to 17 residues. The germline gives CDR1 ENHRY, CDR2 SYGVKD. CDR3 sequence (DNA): TGTGCCATCAGTGAGGTTAGCGGGAGACGATCCCTCTACGAGCAGTACTTC. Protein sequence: CAISEVSGRRSLYEQYF.

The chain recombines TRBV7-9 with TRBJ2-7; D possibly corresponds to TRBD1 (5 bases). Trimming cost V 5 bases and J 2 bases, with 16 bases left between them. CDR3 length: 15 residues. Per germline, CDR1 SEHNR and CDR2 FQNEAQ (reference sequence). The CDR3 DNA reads TGTGCCAGCAGCCTATCGTCTGGACAAACCTACGAGCAGTACTTC. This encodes CASSLSSGQTYEQYF.

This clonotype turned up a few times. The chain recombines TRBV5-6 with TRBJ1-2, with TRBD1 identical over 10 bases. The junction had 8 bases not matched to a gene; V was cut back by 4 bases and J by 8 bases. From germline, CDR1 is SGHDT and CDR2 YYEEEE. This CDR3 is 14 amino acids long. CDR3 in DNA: TGTGCCAGCAGCCCCGGGACAGGGGCGGGCGGCTACACCTTC. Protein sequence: CASSPGTGAGGYTF.

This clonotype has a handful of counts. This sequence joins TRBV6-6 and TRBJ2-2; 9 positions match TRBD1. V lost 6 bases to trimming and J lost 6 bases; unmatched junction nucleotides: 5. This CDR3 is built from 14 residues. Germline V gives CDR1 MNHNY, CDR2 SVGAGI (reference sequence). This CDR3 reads CASRGDRAPGELFF. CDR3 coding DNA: TGTGCCAGCAGGGGGGACAGGGCCCCCGGGGAGCTGTTTTTT.

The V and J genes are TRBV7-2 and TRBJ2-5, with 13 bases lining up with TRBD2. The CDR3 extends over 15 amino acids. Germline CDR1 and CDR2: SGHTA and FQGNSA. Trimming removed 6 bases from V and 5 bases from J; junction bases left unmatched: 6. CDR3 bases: TGTGCCAGCAGTCCCCGGGGACTAGCGGGGGAGACCCAGTACTTC. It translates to CASSPRGLAGETQYF.

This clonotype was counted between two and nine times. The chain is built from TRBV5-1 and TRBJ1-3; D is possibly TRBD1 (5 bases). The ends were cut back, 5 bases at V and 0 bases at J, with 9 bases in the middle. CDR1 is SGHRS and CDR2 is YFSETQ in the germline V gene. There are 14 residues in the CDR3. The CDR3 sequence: CASSPGTSGNTIYF. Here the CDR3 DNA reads TGCGCCAGCAGTCCCGGGACCTCTGGAAACACCATATATTTT.

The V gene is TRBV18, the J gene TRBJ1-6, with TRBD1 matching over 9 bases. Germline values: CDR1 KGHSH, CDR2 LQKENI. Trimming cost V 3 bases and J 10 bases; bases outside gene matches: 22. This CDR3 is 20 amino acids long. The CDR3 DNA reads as TGTGCCAGCTCACCGCTTGGGCCCTCGACCGGGACAGGGACGGGGTCACCCCTCCACTTT. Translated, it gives CASSPLGPSTGTGTGSPLHF.

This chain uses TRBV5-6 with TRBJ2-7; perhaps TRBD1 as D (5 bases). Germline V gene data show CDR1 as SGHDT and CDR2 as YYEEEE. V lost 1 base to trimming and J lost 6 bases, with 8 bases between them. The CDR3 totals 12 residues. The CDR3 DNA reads TGTGCCAGCAGCTTGAACCAGGGCGAGCAGTACGTC. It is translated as CASSLNQGEQYV.

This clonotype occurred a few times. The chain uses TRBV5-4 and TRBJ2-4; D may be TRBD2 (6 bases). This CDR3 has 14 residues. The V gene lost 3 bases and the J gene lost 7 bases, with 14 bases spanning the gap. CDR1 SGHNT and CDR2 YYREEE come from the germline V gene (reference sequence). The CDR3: CASSSGGRDNIQYF. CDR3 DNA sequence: TGTGCCAGCAGCTCCGGGGGTAGAGACAACATTCAGTACTTC.

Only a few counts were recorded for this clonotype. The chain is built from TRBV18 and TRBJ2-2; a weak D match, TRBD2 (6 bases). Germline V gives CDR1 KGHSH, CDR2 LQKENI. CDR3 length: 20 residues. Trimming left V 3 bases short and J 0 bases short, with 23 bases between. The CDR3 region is CASSPLLSYGTATNTGELFF. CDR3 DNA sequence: TGTGCCAGCTCACCTCTTTTATCGTACGGGACTGCAACGAACACCGGGGAGCTGTTTTTT.

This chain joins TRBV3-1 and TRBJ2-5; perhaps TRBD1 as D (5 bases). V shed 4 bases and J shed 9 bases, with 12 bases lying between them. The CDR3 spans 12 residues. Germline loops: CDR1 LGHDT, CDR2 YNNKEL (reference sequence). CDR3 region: CASSRQFGAQYF. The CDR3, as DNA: TGTGCCAGCAGCCGACAGTTTGGGGCCCAGTACTTC.

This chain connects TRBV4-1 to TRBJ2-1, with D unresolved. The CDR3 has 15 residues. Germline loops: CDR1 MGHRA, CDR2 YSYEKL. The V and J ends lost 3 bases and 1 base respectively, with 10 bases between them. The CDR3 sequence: CASSHRLNSYNEQFF. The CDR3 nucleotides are TGCGCCAGCAGCCACCGACTGAATTCCTACAATGAGCAGTTCTTC.

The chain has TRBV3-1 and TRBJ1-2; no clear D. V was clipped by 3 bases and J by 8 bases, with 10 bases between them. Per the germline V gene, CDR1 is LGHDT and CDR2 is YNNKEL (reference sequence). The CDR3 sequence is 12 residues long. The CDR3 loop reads CASSQRAWGYTF. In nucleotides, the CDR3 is TGTGCCAGCAGCCAGCGGGCTTGGGGCTACACCTTC.

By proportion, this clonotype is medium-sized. CDR3 in amino acids: CASSDIGDSHEQYF. CDR3 nucleotide sequence: TGTGCCAGCAGTGACATCGGAGACAGTCACGAGCAGTACTTC. The rearrangement joins TRBV6-4 to TRBJ2-7; possibly TRBD1 for D (5 bases). V was cut by 2 bases and J by 5 bases, with 13 bases left in between. The CDR3 sequence is 14 residues long. Germline CDR1 MRHNA, CDR2 SNTAGT.

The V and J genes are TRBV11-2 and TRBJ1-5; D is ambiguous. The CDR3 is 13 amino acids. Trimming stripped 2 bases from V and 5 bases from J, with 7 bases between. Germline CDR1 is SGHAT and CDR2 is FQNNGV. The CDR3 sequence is CASSLNSHQPQHF. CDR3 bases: TGTGCCAGCAGCTTAAACAGCCATCAGCCCCAGCATTTT. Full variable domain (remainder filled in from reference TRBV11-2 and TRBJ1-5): EAGVAQSPRYKIIEKRQSVAFWCNPISGHATLYWYQQILGQGPKLLIQFQNNGVVDDSQLPKDRFSAERLKGVDSTLKIQPAKLEDSAVYLCASSLNSHQPQHFGDGTRLSIL.

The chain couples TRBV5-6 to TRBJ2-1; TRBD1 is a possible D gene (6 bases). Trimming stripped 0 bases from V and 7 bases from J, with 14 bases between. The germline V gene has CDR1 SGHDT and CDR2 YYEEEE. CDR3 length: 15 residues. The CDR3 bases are TGTGCCAGCAGCTTGGTGGGGGCACCCCCTAATGAGCAGTTCTTC. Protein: CASSLVGAPPNEQFF.